Listed below are T cell receptor beta chains from one sample, sequenced in a study of cytotoxic CD8 clonotypes in ibrutinib-treated CLL. Sequencing was performed with immunoSEQ multiplex PCR; in TCRdb, only in-frame clones are kept and a portion is missing. The sample yields about 130,000 clones, around 76% seen once. Sample: PBMCs, taken after 24 months of ibrutinib treatment. The source of these receptors is a human donor with chronic lymphocytic leukemia. The CDR3 runs from the conserved cysteine through the conserved F or W. The D gene is left open where the match is weak. Expanded clones are given a class, and other clones once, few, many or no size at all.

TRBV29-1	.	TRBJ2-7	once	TGCAGCGTGGCTGGGGGGCAGGGGAGCGAGCAGTACTTC	CSVAGGQGSEQYF
TRBV19	TRBD1	TRBJ1-1	.	TGTGCCAGTAGTATAGACGGGGCCCTACAGGGGGCGGGCACTGAAGCTTTCTTT	CASSIDGALQGAGTEAFF
TRBV4-2	.	TRBJ2-6	.	TGTGCCAGCAGCCAAGACCTGGGGAGGCTCTCTGGGGCCAACGTCCTGACTTTC	CASSQDLGRLSGANVLTF
TRBV5-1	.	TRBJ2-2	.	TGCGCCAGCAGCTTGGAGGCTCCCTCAGGGTACACCGGGGAGCTGTTTTTT	CASSLEAPSGYTGELFF
TRBV5-1	.	TRBJ2-2	.	TGCGCCAGCAGCCAGGGCCACGCGAACACCGGGGAGCTGTTTTTT	CASSQGHANTGELFF
TRBV6-5	.	TRBJ1-2	.	TGTGCCAGCACCAGAGGGAGGGACTATGGCTACACCTTC	CASTRGRDYGYTF
TRBV13	.	TRBJ2-7	few	TGTGCCAGCAGCTTACTCGCTAGCGACCCCTACGAGCAGTACTTC	CASSLLASDPYEQYF
TRBV4-3	.	TRBJ2-7	few	TGCGCCAGCAGCCCCGAGTGGGGGTACGAGCAGTACTTC	CASSPEWGYEQYF
TRBV5-1	TRBD1	TRBJ2-3	.	TGCGCCAGCAGCTGGGGGACAGGGTCAGATACGCAGTATTTT	CASSWGTGSDTQYF
TRBV29-1	.	TRBJ1-5	.	TGCAGCGTTGCGGCAGGAACCGATCAGCCCCAGCATTTT	CSVAAGTDQPQHF
TRBV15	.	TRBJ2-5	once	TGTGCCACCAGCTTCTCAGGGACCCAAGAGACCCAGTACTTC	CATSFSGTQETQYF
TRBV7-9	.	TRBJ1-2	.	TGTGCCAGCAGCGCGCAGACTAACTATGGCTACACCTTC	CASSAQTNYGYTF
TRBV4-2	.	TRBJ1-3	.	TGTGCCAGCAGCCCGGACGGCAGCTCTGGAAACACCATATATTTT	CASSPDGSSGNTIYF
TRBV7-2	.	TRBJ2-5	.	TGTGCCAGCAGCGCCAGCCAGGAGACCCAGTACTTC	CASSASQETQYF
TRBV9	.	TRBJ2-5	.	TGTGCCAGCAGCGTAGTGGAAAACGGGGAGACCCAGTACTTC	CASSVVENGETQYF
TRBV18	TRBD2	TRBJ2-1	.	TGTGCCAGCTCACCCCCACTAGCGGAGCAGTTCTTC	CASSPPLAEQFF
TRBV5-8	.	TRBJ2-1	few	TGTGCCCCCAAGGCCGGGCGTGAGCAGTTCTTC	CAPKAGREQFF
TRBV14	TRBD2	TRBJ2-7	.	TGTGCCAGCAGCCACTTCGGGAGGGGACCCTACGAGCAGTACTTC	CASSHFGRGPYEQYF
TRBV14	TRBD1	TRBJ2-6	few	TGTGCCAGCAGCCCCGGGACAGGGCGGTCTGGGGCCAACGTCCTGACTTTC	CASSPGTGRSGANVLTF
TRBV28	TRBD1	TRBJ1-4	many	TGTGCCACTACCGGGACAGGCGTTGCAACTAATGAAAAACTGTTTTTT	CATTGTGVATNEKLFF
TRBV7-9	TRBD2	TRBJ2-1	.	TGTGCCAGCAGCTTCCGCGGGAGCTCCTACAATGAGCAGTTCTTC	CASSFRGSSYNEQFF
TRBV10-3	.	TRBJ2-3	.	TGTGCCATCAGTGAGTCAAGCGGGCCGGTTACGCAGTATTTT	CAISESSGPVTQYF
TRBV11-3	TRBD1	TRBJ2-4	.	TGTGCCAGCAGCCCAGGACAGGGGGAGGCCAAAAACATTCAGTACTTC	CASSPGQGEAKNIQYF
TRBV19	.	TRBJ2-3	.	TGTGCCAGTAGGCCCGGGGACAACCTAGGGGCAGATACGCAGTATTTT	CASRPGDNLGADTQYF
TRBV9	TRBD2	TRBJ2-2	.	TGTGCCAGCAGCCTCAGCGGGGGTGGCACCGGGGAGCTGTTTTTT	CASSLSGGGTGELFF
TRBV5-6	.	TRBJ2-7	.	TGTGCCAGCAGCTACGGCATCCTCGAGCAGTACTTC	CASSYGILEQYF
TRBV30	.	TRBJ2-1	many	TGTGCCTGGAGTGTACGGCCGGGCAGGCACAATGAGCAGTTCTTC	CAWSVRPGRHNEQFF
TRBV19	.	TRBJ1-4	few	TGTGCCAGTAGTATGGAGACCTATGAAAAACTGTTTTTT	CASSMETYEKLFF
TRBV9	.	TRBJ1-2	few	TGTGCCAGCAGCGTCGGGTCTAACTATGGCTACACCTTC	CASSVGSNYGYTF